This TCR beta chain was obtained from a study of blood T cell repertoires in COVID-19 (dated by TCRdb to 2018 to 2021). For context, the study as a whole: The collaborator samples originated in the United States, Italy and Spain and spanned the acute and convalescent phases of COVID-19. The material from the prospective study consisted of cDNA or gDNA derived from T cells, B-cell-depleted T cells, or PBMCs. Subjects who had been exposed to COVID-19, were actively infected with it, or had recovered from it provided the deeply sampled blood TCRbeta repertoires that made up the dataset. The repertoires were made available in a free public database intended to serve as a resource for research on the immune response to SARS-CoV-2. Samples came from the ongoing ImmuneRACE study (first 160 participants) plus 1,254 subjects from 6 global collaborators. Nearly every sample came with metadata listing a de-identified subject ID, COVID-19 status, age in years and sex. Where available, HLA class I and class II types were obtained from metadata supplied by the sample provider rather than from assay-based typing. The paper as a whole reports these results and caveats: The quantity of clinical and demographic metadata differed by source and by participant and was supplied without curation.

V and J lose 1 base and 8 bases, and a span of 10 bases separates them. Per the germline V gene, SGHRS is the CDR1 and YFSETQ is the CDR2. Measured from the cysteine to the phenylalanine, the CDR3 is 13 residues long. Only the CDR3 DNA stays, 39 bases, in frame from base 1. With regard to this clone: Its specific antigen is unknown. No much larger clone is present one base from it, and per-base qualities are unavailable.

Collaborating institutions collected whole blood in K2EDTA tubes following their own protocols. For TCRbeta analysis, collaborators shipped samples as frozen whole blood, isolated PBMCs, or DNA extracted from either of those sample types. TCRbeta CDR3 regions were amplified from genomic DNA using the immunoSEQ Assay, a bias-controlled multiplex PCR. On the authors' methods: The number of nucleated cells in each sample was estimated from the amplification of reference gene primers within the assay. To quantify the absolute abundance of each unique TCRbeta CDR3 rearrangement, sequence reads were collapsed and filtered. Productive Simpson clonality was computed per sample as the square root of Simpson's diversity index over productive rearrangements. The clones in this table, taken by TCRdb from immuneACCESS, are in-frame only. Not every clone is retained; where verified, under half of the shortfall comes from an unresolved V gene, and the cause of the rest is unknown. V, J and clone size were drawn from that table, and D and trimming were deduced from the DNA. The sample table shows some 220,000 clones, and approximately 86% are seen once. More than 5.5% of the sample is taken by the ten largest.

This receptor was obtained from a human donor in a cohort sampled during active COVID-19. The chain was built from TRBV5-1 and TRBJ2-1; TRBD2 is perhaps the D gene, given 6 matching bases. The specimen sequenced was peripheral blood. The CDR3 loop reads CASSLRTGDEQFF. The DNA reads TGCGCCAGCAGCTTGAGGACGGGGGATGAGCAGTTCTTC.